Presented here are 25 T cell receptor beta chains from one specimen sequenced in a study of CD4 T cells in relation to SARS-CoV-2 and coronaviruses. Produced via immunoSEQ multiplex PCR; TCRdb's table is partial and in-frame only. The sample includes some 29,000 clones, 76% of them seen just once. For these receptors, no antigen is known. CD4+ T cells from unexposed donors were obtained before the COVID-19 pandemic (2011-2018). After nine to ten days of culture, CD4+ T cells were isolated. Sample: CD4+ T cells from PBMCs, cultured in vitro. These TCRs come from a human donor in good health.

J is TRBJ2-1 and V is TRBV6-5; 9 nucleotides align to TRBD2. The V gene end was trimmed by 10 bases and the J gene end by 8 bases; junction bases not matched to a gene: 15. Germline V lookup: CDR1 MNHEY, CDR2 SVGAGI. This CDR3 is built from 15 residues. The CDR3 protein is CATSRSSGAGDEQFF. In DNA, the CDR3 is TGTGCCACCTCTCGGTCTAGCGGGGCCGGGGATGAGCAGTTCTTC.

This rearrangement joins TRBV30 to TRBJ2-7; 14 bases map to TRBD2. V shed 1 base and J 7 bases; nucleotides not matched to a gene: 6. Germline CDR1 is GTSNPN and CDR2 is SVGIG (reference sequence). The CDR3 extends over 15 amino acids. In DNA, the CDR3 is TGTGCCTGGAGTGGTAAGGGACTAGCGGGAGTGGAGCAGTACTTC. This gives the protein CAWSGKGLAGVEQYF.

The V call is TRBV12-3 or TRBV12-4, the J call TRBJ1-1; D might be TRBD1 (6 bases). Trimming removed 4 bases from V and 8 bases from J, with 11 bases in between. The CDR3 is made up of 12 amino acids. The CDR3 coding sequence is TGTGCCAGCAGTTACTGGACAGCCGAAGCTTTCTTT. It encodes CASSYWTAEAFF.

This rearrangement joins TRBV18 to TRBJ2-5; no clear D. The V and J ends lost 4 bases and 5 bases respectively, with 8 bases between them. The CDR3 is made up of 12 amino acids. CDR1 is KGHSH and CDR2 is LQKENI in the germline V gene. The CDR3 DNA reads as TGTGCCAGCTCACAGTCTGAGGAGACCCAGTACTTC. It specifies CASSQSEETQYF.

The chain has TRBV9 and TRBJ2-2; 12 bases are a match to TRBD1. In germline, CDR1 is SGDLS, CDR2 YYNGEE. Trimming at V came to 4 bases and at J to 4 bases, leaving 5 bases not matched to a gene. CDR3 length: 16 amino acids. The CDR3 loop is CASSMGQGASTGELFF. The CDR3 bases are TGTGCCAGCAGCATGGGACAGGGGGCGAGCACCGGGGAGCTGTTTTTT.

V is TRBV12-3 or TRBV12-4 and J is TRBJ2-3; D is uncertain. The germline V and J ends were trimmed by 3 bases and 4 bases, with 5 bases remaining between them. This CDR3 is built from 12 residues. In nucleotides, the CDR3 is TGTGCCAGCAGTTTTTTGCCAGATACGCAGTATTTT. Protein sequence: CASSFLPDTQYF.

This chain uses TRBV6-2 or TRBV6-3 with TRBJ1-5; 7 nucleotides agree with TRBD1. V trimming: 5 bases; J trimming: 4 bases; junction bases outside the gene matches: 5. Germline CDR1 reads MNHEY; CDR2 reads SVGEGT. The CDR3 contains 14 residues. CDR3 protein: CASSPGQENQPQHF. CDR3 nucleotides: TGTGCCAGCAGTCCCGGACAGGAGAATCAGCCCCAGCATTTT.

On this clone itself: The junction differs from germline at one of its ends, possibly a read error. As DNA, the CDR3 is TGCAGTGCGGGTCGTACCCCCCCGAACTTC. Its protein product is CSAGRTPPNF. The V gene is TRBV20-1, the J gene TRBJ1-2; D is uncertain. This CDR3 region has 10 residues. The germline gives CDR1 DFQATT, CDR2 SNEGSKA (reference sequence).

The chain links TRBV2 to TRBJ1-2, with TRBD1 as a possible D gene (6 bases). Germline V CDR1 and CDR2: SNHLY, FYNNEI. CDR3 length: 16 amino acids. V was trimmed by 0 bases and J by 4 bases, leaving 15 bases between them. CDR3 in DNA: TGTGCCAGCAGTGAAGCGGCGGGGGCAGGAGGCTATGGCTACACCTTC. It translates to CASSEAAGAGGYGYTF.

CDR3 loop: CASSEDPGQGTETQYF. The CDR3, as DNA: TGTGCCAGCAGTGAAGACCCGGGACAGGGAACGGAGACCCAGTACTTC. The chain uses TRBV25-1 and TRBJ2-5; TRBD1 aligns across 9 bases. The germline gives CDR1 MGHDK, CDR2 SYGVNS. The CDR3 consists of 16 residues. Unmatched junction bases numbered 9, after V lost 2 bases and J lost 5 bases.

This chain connects TRBV6-6 to TRBJ1-1, with 8 nucleotides matching TRBD1. The V gene end was trimmed by 7 bases and the J gene end by 6 bases; junction bases not matched to a gene: 7. The CDR3 loop spans 13 amino acids. The germline V gene has CDR1 MNHNY and CDR2 SVGAGI (reference sequence). The CDR3 reads CASTWDRFSEAFF. In DNA form, the CDR3 reads TGTGCCAGCACTTGGGACAGGTTTTCTGAAGCTTTCTTT.

This rearrangement joins TRBV7-9 to TRBJ2-5; a weak D match, TRBD2 (5 bases). The CDR3 is 14 amino acids. CDR1 and CDR2 (germline): SEHNR, FQNEAQ (reference sequence). Trimming took off 3 bases at V and 10 bases at J, with 18 bases between the two ends. The CDR3 nucleotides are TGTGCCAGCAGCTTTGCGAGCGGTCCTGGGAGCCAGTACTTC. It encodes CASSFASGPGSQYF. The full variable domain, completed using reference TRBV7-9 and TRBJ2-5, is DTGVSQNPRHKITKRGQNVTFRCDPISEHNRLYWYRQTLGQGPEFLTYFQNEAQLEKSRLLSDRFSAERPKGSFSTLEIQRTEQGDSAMYLCASSFASGPGSQYFGPGTRLLVL.

This sequence joins TRBV6-1 and TRBJ2-4; D possibly matches TRBD1 or TRBD2 (7 bases each). Trimming stripped 0 bases from V and 2 bases from J, with 17 bases between. CDR3 length: 18 residues. Germline CDR1 is MNHNS and CDR2 is SASEGT. CDR3 sequence: CASSEARGGMWSKNIQYF. The CDR3 nucleotides read TGTGCCAGCAGTGAAGCCAGGGGGGGTATGTGGTCCAAAAACATTCAGTACTTC.

This chain connects TRBV4-3 to TRBJ2-6, with D possibly matching TRBD1 (5 bases). CDR1 LGHNA and CDR2 YSLEER come from the germline V gene. The V gene lost 3 bases and the J gene lost 3 bases, with 18 bases spanning the gap. CDR3 size: 18 residues. For the CDR3, the DNA is TGCGCCAGCAGCCAGGGAAAGACAGTTTGGAATGGGGCCAACGTCCTGACTTTC. This gives the protein CASSQGKTVWNGANVLTF.

V is TRBV7-2 and J is TRBJ2-3; D is uncertain. The germline V gene encodes CDR1 SGHTA and CDR2 FQGNSA. Trimming left V 4 bases short and J 4 bases short, with 9 bases between. The CDR3 has 13 amino acids. DNA for the CDR3: TGTGCCAGCAGCTCCGGGTCCTCAGATACGCAGTATTTT. Translation: CASSSGSSDTQYF.

The chain is built from TRBV3-1 (or the pseudogene TRBV3-2) and TRBJ2-7, with D possibly called TRBD1 or TRBD2 (5 bases each). The V gene lost 4 bases and the J gene lost 0 bases, with 10 bases spanning the gap. Germline lookup yields CDR1 LGHDT and CDR2 YNNKEL (reference sequence). The CDR3 sequence is 14 residues long. CDR3 nucleotides: TGTGCCAGCAGCCTGGGGGACGTCTCCTACGAGCAGTACTTC. Protein sequence: CASSLGDVSYEQYF.

The chain links TRBV7-6 to TRBJ2-3; no clear D. V was clipped by 1 base and J by 0 bases, with 8 bases between them. This CDR3 spans 15 amino acids. Germline CDR1 is SGHVS and CDR2 is FNYEAQ. CDR3 DNA sequence: TGTGCCAGCAGCTTAGAAGGAGCTAGCACAGATACGCAGTATTTT. As protein: CASSLEGASTDTQYF.

This clone was observed a few times. The rearrangement joins TRBV7-2 to TRBJ2-7; D might be TRBD1 (5 bases). There are 16 residues in the CDR3. The ends were cut back, 3 bases at V and 0 bases at J, with 15 bases in the middle. Looked up from germline, CDR1 is SGHTA and CDR2 is FQGNSA. CDR3 nucleotides: TGTGCCAGCAGCTTTATAGACAGCTGGAGCTCCTACGAGCAGTACTTC. Encoded protein: CASSFIDSWSSYEQYF.

This sequence joins TRBV7-2 and TRBJ2-2, with D hard to call. This CDR3 contains 15 residues. V gave up 3 bases and J gave up 0 bases, with 8 bases separating them. Germline V gene data show CDR1 as SGHTA and CDR2 as FQGNSA. The CDR3 here is CASSFGPSNTGELFF. The CDR3 DNA follows: TGTGCCAGCAGCTTTGGGCCCTCGAACACCGGGGAGCTGTTTTTT.

The V call is TRBV7-8, the J call TRBJ2-5; 11 nucleotides line up with TRBD1. The CDR3 loop spans 16 amino acids. The germline CDR1 and CDR2 sequences are SGHVS and FQNEAQ. After removal of 3 bases from V and 3 bases from J, the junction contained 6 bases not matched to a gene. In DNA, the CDR3 is TGTGCCAGCAGCTTCGCCGGGACAGGGGGGAAAGAGACCCAGTACTTC. Protein: CASSFAGTGGKETQYF.

This clone was observed once. The chain couples TRBV4-1 to TRBJ1-4; D is perhaps TRBD1 (5 bases). The CDR3 spans 14 residues. Germline V gene lookup returns CDR1 MGHRA and CDR2 YSYEKL. The V and J ends lost 1 base and 13 bases respectively, with 16 bases between them. This CDR3 is CASSQARRIGGLFF. In nucleotides, the CDR3 is TGCGCCAGCAGCCAAGCTCGCCGCATTGGGGGACTGTTTTTT.

This sequence joins TRBV5-4 and TRBJ2-7, with D perhaps matching TRBD2 (5 bases). V lost 4 bases to trimming and J lost 7 bases, with 24 bases between them. The CDR3 has 16 amino acids. Per germline, CDR1 SGHNT and CDR2 YYREEE (reference sequence). In DNA, the CDR3 is TGTGCCAGCAGCCCTTCGAAAAAGACCGGATCGGGGGAGCAGTACTTC. It specifies CASSPSKKTGSGEQYF.

The chain joins TRBV5-6 to TRBJ2-7, with D possibly being TRBD1 or TRBD2 (5 bases each). This CDR3 spans 16 amino acids. Trimming took 6 bases from V and 1 from J, leaving 20 bases between them. Germline CDR1 and CDR2: SGHDT and YYEEEE. CDR3 DNA sequence: TGTGCCAGCACCCCCGCCCCCGGGGACCAGTCCTACGAGCAGTACTTC. Protein sequence: CASTPAPGDQSYEQYF.

V gene TRBV7-9 combines with J gene TRBJ2-7; TRBD1 agrees at 7 bases. The CDR3 is 13 amino acids. In germline, CDR1 is SEHNR, CDR2 FQNEAQ (reference sequence). The junction had 3 bases not matched to a gene; V was cut back by 5 bases and J by 2 bases. CDR3: CASSVQGTYEQYF. CDR3 nucleotide sequence: TGTGCCAGCAGCGTACAGGGGACCTACGAGCAGTACTTC.

The V call is TRBV5-1, the J call TRBJ2-2; 15 bases are a match to TRBD2. V lost 3 bases to trimming and J lost 4 bases; unmatched junction nucleotides: 7. Germline V gene sequence: CDR1 SGHRS, CDR2 YFSETQ. This CDR3 comprises 18 residues. CDR3 residues: CASSSGLAGGPATGELFF. CDR3 nucleotides: TGCGCCAGCAGCTCAGGACTAGCGGGAGGGCCTGCCACCGGGGAGCTGTTTTTT.